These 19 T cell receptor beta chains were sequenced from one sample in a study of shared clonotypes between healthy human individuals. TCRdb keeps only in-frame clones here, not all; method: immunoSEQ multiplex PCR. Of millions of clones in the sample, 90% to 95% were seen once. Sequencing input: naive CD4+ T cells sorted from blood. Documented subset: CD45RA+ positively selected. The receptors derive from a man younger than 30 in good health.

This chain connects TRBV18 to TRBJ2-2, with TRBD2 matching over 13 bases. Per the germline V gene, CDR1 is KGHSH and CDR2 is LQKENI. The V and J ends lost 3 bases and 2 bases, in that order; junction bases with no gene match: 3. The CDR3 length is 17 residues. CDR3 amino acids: CASSPWTSGSNTGELFF. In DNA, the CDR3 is TGTGCCAGCTCACCGTGGACTAGCGGGAGCAACACCGGGGAGCTGTTTTTT.

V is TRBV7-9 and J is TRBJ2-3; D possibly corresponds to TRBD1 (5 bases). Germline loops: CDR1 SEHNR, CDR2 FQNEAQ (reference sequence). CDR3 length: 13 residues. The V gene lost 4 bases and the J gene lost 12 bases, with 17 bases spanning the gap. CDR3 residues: CASSSTPGYFQYF. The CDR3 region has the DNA TGTGCCAGCAGCTCGACTCCAGGGTATTTCCAGTATTTT.

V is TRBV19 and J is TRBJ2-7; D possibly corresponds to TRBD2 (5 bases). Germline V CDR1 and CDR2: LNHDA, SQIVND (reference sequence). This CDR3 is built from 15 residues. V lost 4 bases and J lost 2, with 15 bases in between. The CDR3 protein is CASSRTSVPAYEQYF. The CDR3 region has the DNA TGTGCCAGTAGTAGAACTAGTGTGCCTGCCTACGAGCAGTACTTC.

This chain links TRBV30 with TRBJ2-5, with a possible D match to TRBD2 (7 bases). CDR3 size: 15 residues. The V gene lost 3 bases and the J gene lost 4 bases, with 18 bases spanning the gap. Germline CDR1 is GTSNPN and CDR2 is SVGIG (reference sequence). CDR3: CAWRLVGGAGETQYF. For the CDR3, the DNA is TGTGCCTGGAGGTTGGTGGGGGGGGCCGGAGAGACCCAGTACTTC.

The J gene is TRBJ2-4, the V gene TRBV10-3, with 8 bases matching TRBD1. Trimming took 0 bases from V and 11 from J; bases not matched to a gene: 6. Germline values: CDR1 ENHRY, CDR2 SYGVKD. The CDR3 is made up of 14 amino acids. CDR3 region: CAISESGQEGFQYF. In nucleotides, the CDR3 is TGTGCCATCAGTGAGTCGGGACAGGAGGGGTTTCAGTACTTC.

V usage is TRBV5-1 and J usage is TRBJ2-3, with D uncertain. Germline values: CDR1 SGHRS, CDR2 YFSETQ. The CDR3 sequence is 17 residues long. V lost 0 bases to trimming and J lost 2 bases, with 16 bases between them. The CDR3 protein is CASSLGAGTITTDTQYF. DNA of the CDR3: TGCGCCAGCAGCTTGGGGGCAGGAACCATCACCACAGATACGCAGTATTTT.

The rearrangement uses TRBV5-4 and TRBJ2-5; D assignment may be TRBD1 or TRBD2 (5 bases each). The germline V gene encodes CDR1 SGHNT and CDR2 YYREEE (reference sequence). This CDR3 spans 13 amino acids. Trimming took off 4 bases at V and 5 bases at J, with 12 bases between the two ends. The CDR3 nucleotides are TGTGCCAGCAGCCCCCGGTGGGGGGAGACCCAGTACTTC. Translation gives CASSPRWGETQYF.

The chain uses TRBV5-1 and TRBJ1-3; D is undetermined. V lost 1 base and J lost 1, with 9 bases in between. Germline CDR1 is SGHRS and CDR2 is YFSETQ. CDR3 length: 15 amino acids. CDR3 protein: CASSLTTESGNTIYF. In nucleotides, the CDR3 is TGCGCCAGCAGCTTGACCACAGAATCTGGAAACACCATATATTTT.

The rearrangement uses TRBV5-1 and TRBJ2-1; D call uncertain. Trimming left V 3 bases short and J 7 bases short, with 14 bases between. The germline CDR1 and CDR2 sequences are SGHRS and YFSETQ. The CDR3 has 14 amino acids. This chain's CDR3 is CASSSGGGLNEQFF. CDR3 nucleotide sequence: TGCGCCAGCAGCTCCGGCGGTGGGTTGAATGAGCAGTTCTTC.

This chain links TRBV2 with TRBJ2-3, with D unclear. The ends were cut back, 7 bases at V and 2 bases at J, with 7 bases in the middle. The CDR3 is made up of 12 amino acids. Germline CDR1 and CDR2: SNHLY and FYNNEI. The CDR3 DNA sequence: TGTGCCAGCACGGCAGACACAGATACGCAGTATTTT. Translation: CASTADTDTQYF.

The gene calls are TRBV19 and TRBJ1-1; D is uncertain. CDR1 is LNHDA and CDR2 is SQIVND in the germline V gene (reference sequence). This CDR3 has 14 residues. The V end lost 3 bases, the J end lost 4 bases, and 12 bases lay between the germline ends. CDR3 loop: CASSMRPTGTEAFF. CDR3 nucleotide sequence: TGTGCCAGTAGTATGCGTCCAACGGGCACTGAAGCTTTCTTT.

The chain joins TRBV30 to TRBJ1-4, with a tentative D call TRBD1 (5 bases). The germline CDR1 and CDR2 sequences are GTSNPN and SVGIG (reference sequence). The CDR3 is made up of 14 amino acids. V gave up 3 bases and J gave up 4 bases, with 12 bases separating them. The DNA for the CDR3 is TGTGCCTGGAGCGCCGGGACGGATAATGAAAAACTGTTTTTT. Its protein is CAWSAGTDNEKLFF.

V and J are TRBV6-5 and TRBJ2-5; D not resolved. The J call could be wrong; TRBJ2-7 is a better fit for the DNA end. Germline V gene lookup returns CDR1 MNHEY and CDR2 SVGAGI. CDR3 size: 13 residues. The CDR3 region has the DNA TGTGCCAGCAGAAGCCCCCTCTCCTACGAGCAGTACTTC. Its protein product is CASRSPLSYEQYF.

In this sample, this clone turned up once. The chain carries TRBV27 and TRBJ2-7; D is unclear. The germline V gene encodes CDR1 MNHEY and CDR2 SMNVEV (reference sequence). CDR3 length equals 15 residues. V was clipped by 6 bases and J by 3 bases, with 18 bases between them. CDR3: CASSLKQNLNYEQYF. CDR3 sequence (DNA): TGTGCCAGCAGCCTAAAACAGAATCTGAACTACGAGCAGTACTTC.

The CDR3, as DNA: TGTGCCAGCAGGACCGGGGGAGGTAGAGAAAAACTGTTTTTT. Translation: CASRTGGGREKLFF. The gene calls are TRBV6-5 and TRBJ1-4, with D maybe TRBD1 (5 bases). The CDR3 spans 14 residues. Germline V gives CDR1 MNHEY, CDR2 SVGAGI. V was clipped by 6 bases and J by 8 bases, with 16 bases between them.

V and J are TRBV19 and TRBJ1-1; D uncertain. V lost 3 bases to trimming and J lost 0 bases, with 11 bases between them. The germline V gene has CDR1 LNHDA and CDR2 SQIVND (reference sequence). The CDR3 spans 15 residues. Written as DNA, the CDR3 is TGTGCCAGTAGTATCGGTATTACACTGAACACTGAAGCTTTCTTT. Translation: CASSIGITLNTEAFF.

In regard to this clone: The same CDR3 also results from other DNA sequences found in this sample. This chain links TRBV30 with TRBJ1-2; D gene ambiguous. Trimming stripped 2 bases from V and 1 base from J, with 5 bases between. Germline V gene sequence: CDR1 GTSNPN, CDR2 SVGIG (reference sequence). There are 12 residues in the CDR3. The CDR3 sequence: CAWSLLNYGYTF. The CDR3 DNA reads TGTGCCTGGAGTCTGCTTAACTATGGCTACACCTTC.

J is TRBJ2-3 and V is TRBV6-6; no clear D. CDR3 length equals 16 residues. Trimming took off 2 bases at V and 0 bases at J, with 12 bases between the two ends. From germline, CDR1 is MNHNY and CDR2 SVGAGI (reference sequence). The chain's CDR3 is CASSYGWGSSTDTQYF. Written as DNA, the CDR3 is TGTGCCAGCAGTTACGGGTGGGGATCTAGCACAGATACGCAGTATTTT.

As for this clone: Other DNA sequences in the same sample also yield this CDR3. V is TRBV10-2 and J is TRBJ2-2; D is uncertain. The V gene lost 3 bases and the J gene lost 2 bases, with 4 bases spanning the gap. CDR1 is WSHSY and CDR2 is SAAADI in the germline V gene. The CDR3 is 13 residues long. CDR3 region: CASSESNTGELFF. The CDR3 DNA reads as TGCGCCAGCAGTGAAAGTAACACCGGGGAGCTGTTTTTT.